A selection of T cell receptor beta chains follows, all from one sample in a study of T-cell reconstitution after alpha-beta-depleted transplantation in children. MiXCR, applied by TCRdb to the PCR reads, yields one record per CDR3 protein. The sample yields around 530,000 distinct CDR3 sequences, 32% seen once. Sequencing used PBMCs from the stem cell graft donor, obtained from the stem cell graft. These receptors all stem from a human donor who donated a stem cell graft to a child with aplastic anemia. Each CDR3 is given with its conserved first and last residue. A D gene is named only where the DNA matches it firmly. Size is stated for part of the rows, as once, few or many counts, or as a class when the clone is expanded.

>-|TRBJ2-1|TRBV20-1|few
TGCAGTGCTAGGAAGGCAGGACCTCACTCCTACAATGAGCAGTTCTTC
CSARKAGPHSYNEQFF
>-|TRBJ2-1|TRBV19|-
TGTGCCAGTTCCGAGAGGGGAACCTACAATGAGCAGTTCTTC
CASSERGTYNEQFF
>-|TRBJ2-1|TRBV6-1|-
TGTGCCAGCACCTTTGGGAGGAGCTACAATGAGCAGTTCTTC
CASTFGRSYNEQFF
>-|TRBJ1-1|TRBV27|-
TGTGCCAGCGCTGGGGGGAGGACTGAAGCTTTCTTT
CASAGGRTEAFF
>TRBD1|TRBJ2-1|TRBV18|few
TGTGCCAGCTCACCACCGATTGGGGACAGCGTTTACAATGAGCAGTTCTTC
CASSPPIGDSVYNEQFF
>-|TRBJ2-1|TRBV11-2|-
TGTGCCAGCAGCTTATGGGCAGCCAGGGAAGACTACAATGAGCAGTTCTTC
CASSLWAAREDYNEQFF
>-|TRBJ1-2|TRBV7-2|-
TGTGCCAGCAGCTTAGAATCTTGGCAGGCGGGCTACACCTTC
CASSLESWQAGYTF
>TRBD1|TRBJ1-1|TRBV6-2/TRBV6-3|-
TGTGCCAGCAGTTGGGGGACAGAAACCCCGAACACTGAAGCTTTCTTT
CASSWGTETPNTEAFF
>-|TRBJ1-1|TRBV12-3/TRBV12-4|-
TGTGCCAGCAGTCTGAACTTGGGTTTGTTGGCTTTCTTT
CASSLNLGLLAFF
>-|TRBJ1-2|TRBV29-1|-
TGCAGCGTTGAAGACCAGGGAGGCTATGGCTACACCTTC
CSVEDQGGYGYTF
>-|TRBJ2-5|TRBV9|few
TGTGCCAGCAGCGTAGGGGGGCAAGAGACCCAGTACTTC
CASSVGGQETQYF
>-|TRBJ2-7|TRBV20-1|many
TGCAGTGCTAGCTGGGGGGGGCAGGGCGAGCAGTACTTC
CSASWGGQGEQYF
>TRBD2|TRBJ2-3|TRBV12-3/TRBV12-4|-
TGTGCCAGCAGAGCCCGGACTAGCGGCACAGATACGCAGTATTTT
CASRARTSGTDTQYF
>-|TRBJ1-5|TRBV18|-
TGTGCCAGCTCAGGGGACTCCCGGGGGCCCCAGCATTTT
CASSGDSRGPQHF
>-|TRBJ1-1|TRBV18|-
TGTGCCAGCTCACCACCAGCGTCAGGGTGGGCTGAAGCTTTCTTT
CASSPPASGWAEAFF
>-|TRBJ1-1|TRBV28|once
TGTGCCAGTAAGTGGAACACTGAAGCTTTCTTT
CASKWNTEAFF
>-|TRBJ2-7|TRBV11-2|-
TGTGCCAGCGCAAGGGGGATGACTAGACCCTACGAGCAGTACTTC
CASARGMTRPYEQYF
>-|TRBJ1-1|TRBV12-3/TRBV12-4|-
TGTGCCAGCAGTTGGAACAGCCCCAACACTGAAGCTTTCTTT
CASSWNSPNTEAFF
>TRBD1|TRBJ1-1|TRBV7-3|-
TGTGCCAGCAGCCTCACAGGGGGCCCGAACACTGAAGCTTTCTTT
CASSLTGGPNTEAFF
>TRBD1|TRBJ2-1|TRBV11-1|few
TGTGCCAGCAGCTCCTCACAGGGGTACTCGACCAATGAGCAGTTCTTC
CASSSSQGYSTNEQFF
>-|TRBJ2-2|TRBV6-1|-
TGTGCCAGCAGTCGCCGAGGGCGCACCGGGGAGCTGTTTTTT
CASSRRGRTGELFF
>-|TRBJ1-1|TRBV29-1|-
TGCAGCGTTCACGAAGGGATGAAGAACACTGAAGCTTTCTTT
CSVHEGMKNTEAFF
>-|TRBJ1-2|TRBV12-3/TRBV12-4|-
TGTGCCAGCAGTAGAACCACGGGACGGCCGCTATCTGGCTACACCTTC
CASSRTTGRPLSGYTF
>TRBD1|TRBJ2-1|TRBV7-8|few
TGTGCCAGCAGCCGAACAGGGGGCGCAATCAATGAGCAGTTCTTC
CASSRTGGAINEQFF
>-|TRBJ1-2|TRBV12-3/TRBV12-4|many
TGTGCCAGCAGTTTTGGGACCCCGCCCCGTGGCTACACCTTC
CASSFGTPPRGYTF
>-|TRBJ2-1|TRBV4-3|-
TGCGCCAGCAGCCAAGACGGAGCTAGCAGTGAGCAGTTCTTC
CASSQDGASSEQFF
>TRBD2|TRBJ2-1|TRBV28|-
TGTGCCAGCAGTCCACGTCCTAGCGGCACCTACAATGAGCAGTTCTTC
CASSPRPSGTYNEQFF
>TRBD2|TRBJ2-1|TRBV14|few
TGTGCCAGCAGCCAAGGACTAGCGGGGTCCAATGAGCAGTTCTTC
CASSQGLAGSNEQFF
>TRBD1|TRBJ1-2|TRBV10-3|-
TGTGCCATCAGTGGGGGACAGGTCTATGGCTACACCTTC
CAISGGQVYGYTF
>-|TRBJ1-5|TRBV20-1|-
TGCAGTGCTAGACGGGGTGAACAGCCCCAGCATTTT
CSARRGEQPQHF
>-|TRBJ2-5|TRBV27|-
TGTGCCAGCAGTTTCGTCGGGGGAAAGGAGACCCAGTACTTC
CASSFVGGKETQYF
>-|TRBJ1-1|TRBV9|few
TGTGCCAGCAGCTTCCTGGGGGCGAACACTGAAGCTTTCTTT
CASSFLGANTEAFF
>-|TRBJ2-2|TRBV30|-
TGTGCCTGGAGTCTTACCGGGACCAACACCGGGGAGCTGTTTTTT
CAWSLTGTNTGELFF
>-|TRBJ1-1|TRBV6-1|few
TGTGCCAGCAGTACAGGGTCAGTCGGGGTAAACACTGAAGCTTTCTTT
CASSTGSVGVNTEAFF
>TRBD2|TRBJ2-6|TRBV19|few
TGTGCCAGTAGAGAACTAGCGGGCTCTGGGGCCAACGTCCTGACTTTC
CASRELAGSGANVLTF
>-|TRBJ1-4|TRBV27|-
TGTGCCAGCAGTAGGGGGTTTGCAACTAATGAAAAACTGTTTTTT
CASSRGFATNEKLFF
>TRBD2|TRBJ2-1|TRBV6-2/TRBV6-3|once
TGTGCCAGCAGGCCGGGACTAGCGGGGAACAATGAGCAGTTCTTC
CASRPGLAGNNEQFF
>-|TRBJ2-5|TRBV7-2|few
TGTGCCAGCAGCTTATTCCGAACAGGGTGGGAGACCCAGTACTTC
CASSLFRTGWETQYF
>-|TRBJ2-5|TRBV5-1|-
TGCGCCAGCAGCTTGGCGGGGAGACAGAGTCAAGAGACCCAGTACTTC
CASSLAGRQSQETQYF
>-|TRBJ2-5|TRBV29-1|-
TGCAGCGTTGAGCCCACATTCCTTGAGACCCAGTACTTC
CSVEPTFLETQYF
>-|TRBJ2-1|TRBV6-6|-
TGTGCCTCCCAGTTGGGACTCAATGAGCAGTTCTTC
CASQLGLNEQFF
>-|TRBJ1-2|TRBV24-1|few
TGTGCCACCAGTGATACACCGGGAACAGGGTATGGCTACACCTTC
CATSDTPGTGYGYTF
>-|TRBJ2-3|TRBV7-2|-
TGTGCCAGCAGCTTATTGACCGTCACAGATACGCAGTATTTT
CASSLLTVTDTQYF
>-|TRBJ1-4|TRBV20-1|-
TGCAGTGCCAAAAATGAAAAACTGTTTTTT
CSAKNEKLFF
>TRBD2|TRBJ2-1|TRBV28|-
TGTGCCAGCAGTAGAAGGGGCGGGAGTCCCGGCAATGAGCAGTTCTTC
CASSRRGGSPGNEQFF
>TRBD1|TRBJ1-1|TRBV7-2|-
TGTGCCAGCAGCTTAACAGGGGTAAAGAGGACTGAAGCTTTCTTT
CASSLTGVKRTEAFF
>TRBD2|TRBJ2-3|TRBV12-3/TRBV12-4|-
TGTGCCAGCATTAAACTGGGGACTAGCGGGAGCACAGATACGCAGTATTTT
CASIKLGTSGSTDTQYF
>-|TRBJ2-5|TRBV5-4|-
TGTGCCGGAGGGACAGACCCTCAAGAGACCCAGTACTTC
CAGGTDPQETQYF
>-|TRBJ2-3|TRBV5-6|few
TGTGCCAGCAGCCCGATTGCGTATTCGACAGATACGCAGTATTTT
CASSPIAYSTDTQYF
>-|TRBJ2-5|TRBV7-7|few
TGTGCCAGCAGCTTAGGCGAGAGGGGAGAGACCCAGTACTTC
CASSLGERGETQYF
>TRBD2|TRBJ2-7|TRBV27|few
TGTGCCAGCAGTTTATTCGGGACTAGCGGAGGTATCTCCTACGAGCAGTACTTC
CASSLFGTSGGISYEQYF